This entry features one T cell receptor beta chain sequence. The antigen is unknown. The CDR3 length is 19 residues. V lost 5 bases, J lost 0 bases, and 13 bases stayed unmatched. CDR1 and CDR2 (germline): LNHNV, YYDKDF (reference sequence). This sample is part of a study of graft-versus-host responses after intestinal transplantation. Study-level background: The study gave all recipients anti-thymocyte globulin induction, then tacrolimus and steroids for 2 to 3 years.

Generated by immunoSEQ multiplex PCR, the TCRdb table keeps only in-frame clones and is missing some. The data contain about 8,400 clones, around two thirds of them singletons. Graft-derived tissue was subjected to processing to liberate intraepithelial and lamina propria lymphocytes. Whole-study results and caveats: The authors found GvH clones in recipient marrow, some appearing first in ileum or blood.

This chain links TRBV15 with TRBJ1-3; 10 bases map to TRBD1. The specimen comprised ileum tissue, sampled about 490 days after intestinal transplant. This TCR was sampled from a human patient who received an intestinal transplant, so some T cells may come from the graft donor. CDR3 region: CATSSRDRGTIYSGNTIYF. The CDR3 coding sequence is TGTGCCACCAGCTCCCGGGACAGGGGCACGATCTACTCTGGAAACACCATATATTTT.